This TCR beta chain was observed in a study of early stage breast cancer tumors. The study's findings and limits: Blood repertoires resembled normal breast more than tumor.

About this clone: Its matching antigen is unknown.

Germline V gene lookup returns CDR1 SGDLS and CDR2 YYNGEE. The CDR3 runs 17 residues. Germline trimming cut 0 bases from V and 6 bases from J; bases unmatched to any gene: 11. Generated by immunoSEQ multiplex PCR, the TCRdb table keeps only in-frame clones and is missing some. This table holds over 40,000 clones, more than 70% found once. The receptor was isolated from a person aged 35-50 years with breast cancer. Sequenced sample: blood. The chain combines TRBV9 with TRBJ2-1; TRBD2 matches 8 bases. CDR3 sequence reads: CASSVVGGGLVSNEQFF. The CDR3 DNA is TGTGCCAGCAGCGTAGTTGGGGGGGGACTAGTGTCCAATGAGCAGTTCTTC.